Reported below is one TCR beta chain. This record belongs to a study of blood T cell repertoires in COVID-19. The overall study: From the United States, Italy and Spain came samples of acute and convalescent COVID-19. T cells, B-cell-depleted T cells, or PBMCs provided the cDNA or gDNA that served as material.

This CDR3 region has 11 residues. Trimming cost V 8 bases and J 3 bases, with 4 bases left between them. Per germline, CDR1 ENHRY and CDR2 SYGVKD. Original data processing: Reference gene primer amplification yielded estimated nucleated cell counts. Assay used: immunoSEQ multiplex PCR; TCRdb lists only in-frame clones, some missing. The V and J calls and clone size come from that table; D and trimming were worked out from the DNA. Of some 200,000 clones listed, around four fifths were seen once; the top ten hold about 5.7%. The sample was peripheral blood. The rearrangement uses TRBV10-3 and TRBJ2-2; no clear D. The sequence was collected from a woman aged 40 to 50 with acute or convalescent COVID-19. CDR3 in DNA: TGTGCCATCTCTGACACCGGGGAGCTGTTTTTT. It specifies CAISDTGELFF.